The 23 T cell receptor beta chains listed next were all sequenced from one sample in a study of cytomegalovirus exposure and HLA in healthy donors. The primer mix had 60 Vbeta and 13 Jbeta primers. Sequencing was performed with immunoSEQ multiplex PCR; in TCRdb, only in-frame clones are kept and a portion is missing. The sample lists approximately 180,000 clones, roughly three quarters occurring once. The sequencing input was PBMCs. Every receptor here comes from a woman aged 50 to 65 in good health and CMV-seronegative.

J is TRBJ2-7 and V is TRBV6-1; 7 nucleotides match TRBD1. Germline V gives CDR1 MNHNS, CDR2 SASEGT. The CDR3 is 13 amino acids. Trimming took 7 bases from V and 4 from J; bases not matched to a gene: 7. The DNA of the CDR3 is TGTGCCAGCACCGAGGGACAGATTTACGAGCAGTACTTC. Translating gives CASTEGQIYEQYF.

Comment on this clone: A junction end diverges from the germline sequence, so it may reflect a read error. The rearrangement joins TRBV7-9 to TRBJ1-1; 7 bases are shared with TRBD1. The CDR3 spans 15 residues. Per the germline V gene, CDR1 is SEHNR and CDR2 is FQNEAQ (reference sequence). This chain's CDR3 is CSSSSGDSLNTEAFF. The CDR3 DNA is TGTTCCAGCAGCTCGGGGGACAGCTTGAACACTGAAGCTTTCTTT.

This clone was counted between two and nine times. The chain carries TRBV5-4 and TRBJ2-1, with D possibly matching TRBD2 (6 bases). Germline lookup yields CDR1 SGHNT and CDR2 YYREEE (reference sequence). V lost 3 bases, J lost 9 bases, and 10 bases lay in between. The CDR3 loop spans 12 amino acids. The CDR3 nucleotides read TGTGCCAGCAGCTGGGGGGATGGTGAGCAGTTCTTC. Amino acid sequence: CASSWGDGEQFF.

This chain uses TRBV9 with TRBJ2-1; 8 bases map to TRBD2. Germline V gene lookup returns CDR1 SGDLS and CDR2 YYNGEE. The trim removed 4 bases at V and 0 bases at J, leaving 3 bases unmatched. CDR3 size: 15 residues. The CDR3 is CASSPGTSSYNEQFF. The CDR3 DNA sequence: TGTGCCAGCAGCCCGGGGACTAGCTCCTACAATGAGCAGTTCTTC.

This clone was seen only a few times. The chain joins TRBV18 to TRBJ2-3; D not resolved. The CDR3 loop spans 12 amino acids. Deletions cut 3 bases from V and 4 bases from J, with 5 bases between. Germline V lookup: CDR1 KGHSH, CDR2 LQKENI. The CDR3 DNA reads as TGTGCCAGCTCACCCTACGCAGATACGCAGTATTTT. Protein product: CASSPYADTQYF.

This rearrangement joins TRBV5-1 to TRBJ1-1; D perhaps matches TRBD1 (6 bases). V was trimmed by 5 bases and J by 4 bases, leaving 12 bases between them. This CDR3 is built from 13 residues. Per germline, CDR1 SGHRS and CDR2 YFSETQ. The chain's CDR3 is CASSDRGSTEAFF. Written as DNA, the CDR3 is TGCGCCAGCAGTGATAGGGGGTCCACTGAAGCTTTCTTT.

The chain uses TRBV13 and TRBJ1-2; D gene unclear. The length of the CDR3 is 13 residues. Germline-derived CDR1 and CDR2 are PRHDT and FYEKMQ (reference sequence). V lost 2 bases and J 3 bases, leaving 7 bases between the germline ends. CDR3 DNA sequence: TGTGCCAGCAGCTTAAAACAGTACTATGGCTACACCTTC. Its translation is CASSLKQYYGYTF.

The chain links TRBV19 to TRBJ1-2; TRBD1 is a possible D gene (6 bases). The germline CDR1 and CDR2 sequences are LNHDA and SQIVND (reference sequence). The CDR3 is made up of 15 amino acids. V lost 5 bases, J lost 4 bases, and 17 bases lay in between. CDR3 sequence: CASSLILGQTYGYTF. Here the CDR3 DNA reads TGTGCCAGTAGTCTCATTCTTGGACAGACCTATGGCTACACCTTC.

The V call is TRBV5-1, the J call TRBJ2-5; possibly TRBD1 for D (6 bases). The J call may be in error: the DNA end matches TRBJ2-7 better. From germline, CDR1 is SGHRS and CDR2 YFSETQ. The CDR3 runs 14 residues. CDR3 bases: TGCGCCAGCAGCACAATCCAGGGGAGCTACGAGCAGTACTTC. The encoded protein is CASSTIQGSYEQYF.

This clone was seen just once. The rearrangement uses TRBV19 and TRBJ1-6, with D hard to call. CDR3 length equals 12 residues. The germline V gene has CDR1 LNHDA and CDR2 SQIVND (reference sequence). Trimming removed 8 bases at V and 6 bases at J, with 8 bases between. The CDR3 is CASRHLNSPLHF. CDR3 in DNA: TGTGCCAGTCGACACCTTAATTCACCCCTCCACTTT.

This CDR3 reads CASSDPLLAGATLETQYF. CDR3 nucleotide sequence: TGTGCCAGCAGTGACCCTTTACTAGCGGGGGCGACGTTGGAGACCCAGTACTTC. The chain links TRBV2 to TRBJ2-5; 11 positions agree with TRBD2. V gave up 3 bases and J gave up 5 bases; unmatched junction bases: 14. This CDR3 spans 18 amino acids. CDR1 and CDR2 from the germline V gene are SNHLY and FYNNEI.

The DNA of the CDR3 is TGTGCCAGCAGTACGAACCGGGACAGGGGGCACGAGCAGTACTTC. Amino acid sequence: CASSTNRDRGHEQYF. This chain uses TRBV6-5 with TRBJ2-7; 12 bases are shared with TRBD1. This CDR3 is 15 amino acids long. Germline V lookup: CDR1 MNHEY, CDR2 SVGAGI. V lost 5 bases to trimming and J lost 5 bases; unmatched junction nucleotides: 7.

Notes on this clone: This CDR3 is also generated by other DNA sequences in the sample. The V gene is TRBV18, the J gene TRBJ1-1; 8 bases agree with TRBD1. The V and J ends lost 3 bases and 5 bases, in that order; junction bases with no gene match: 2. There are 13 residues in the CDR3. Looked up from germline, CDR1 is KGHSH and CDR2 is LQKENI. The CDR3 here is CASSPDRGTEAFF. CDR3 nucleotides: TGTGCCAGCTCACCCGACAGGGGTACTGAAGCTTTCTTT.

About this clone: An end of the junction does not agree with germline; a read error may underlie this. J is TRBJ2-6 and V is TRBV11-2, with TRBD1 as a possible D gene (5 bases). Germline values: CDR1 SGHAT, CDR2 FQNNGV. The CDR3 runs 15 residues. The chain's CDR3 is CASSLYGSGANALTF. The CDR3 nucleotides read TGTGCCAGCAGCCTTTACGGTTCTGGGGCCAACGCCCTGACTTTC.

This chain links TRBV18 with TRBJ2-7; possibly TRBD2 for D (5 bases). This CDR3 has 22 residues. Germline V lookup: CDR1 KGHSH, CDR2 LQKENI. The V end was cut by 0 bases, the J end by 3 bases, with 33 bases between. Here the CDR3 reads CASSPPHFLTHQRSSAFYEQYF. The CDR3 DNA sequence: TGTGCCAGCTCACCACCGCACTTTCTGACCCACCAGCGGTCGAGTGCCTTCTACGAGCAGTACTTC.

CDR3 sequence: CASSLRVGEQYF. CDR3 sequence (DNA): TGTGCCAGCAGTTTACGGGTTGGCGAGCAGTACTTC. The V gene is TRBV28, the J gene TRBJ2-7; D unclear. Looked up from germline, CDR1 is MDHEN and CDR2 is SYDVKM. The CDR3 totals 12 residues. The ends were cut back, 2 bases at V and 6 bases at J, with 8 bases in the middle.

The V gene is TRBV6-1, the J gene TRBJ2-5; TRBD1 agrees at 7 bases. The ends lost 7 bases at V and 5 bases at J; junction bases unmatched: 10. The CDR3 totals 14 residues. Germline CDR1 is MNHNS and CDR2 is SASEGT. CDR3 coding DNA: TGTGCCAGCAATGACAGGGTAGTGGTGGAGACCCAGTACTTC. This encodes CASNDRVVVETQYF.

The rearrangement links TRBV5-1 to TRBJ2-5; 7 bases line up with TRBD1. Per germline, CDR1 SGHRS and CDR2 YFSETQ. The CDR3 is 17 residues long. J gave up 5 bases and V 1 base, and 14 bases lay outside the gene matches. CDR3 in amino acids: CASSLSALGPGGETQYF. The CDR3 DNA sequence: TGCGCCAGCAGCTTGTCGGCATTGGGGCCAGGGGGTGAGACCCAGTACTTC.

This clone has only a few counts. J is TRBJ1-5 and V is TRBV27; 7 positions match TRBD1. CDR1 is MNHEY, CDR2 SMNVEV, per germline (reference sequence). This CDR3 contains 21 residues. The ends lost 7 bases at V and 0 bases at J; junction bases unmatched: 24. The CDR3 loop is CASNLRRYRGLNSPSNQPQHF. In nucleotides, the CDR3 is TGTGCCAGCAATCTAAGGAGGTACAGGGGTCTTAACTCCCCTAGCAATCAGCCCCAGCATTTT.

This clone has just one count. The V call is TRBV15, the J call TRBJ1-2; possibly TRBD1 for D (6 bases). Trimming took off 1 base at V and 3 bases at J, with 21 bases between the two ends. This CDR3 is 18 amino acids long. Germline-derived CDR1 and CDR2 are LNHNV and YYDKDF (reference sequence). The CDR3: CATSRGKGGEGVDYGYTF. The CDR3 DNA is TGTGCCACCAGCAGAGGGAAAGGGGGAGAGGGTGTGGACTATGGCTACACCTTC.

This rearrangement joins TRBV5-1 to TRBJ2-7; perhaps TRBD1 as D (6 bases). Trimming shortened V by 8 bases and J by 6 bases, and 18 bases separated the two germline ends. CDR1 is SGHRS, CDR2 YFSETQ, per germline. The CDR3 extends over 13 amino acids. In nucleotides, the CDR3 is TGCGCCAGTTCAACCCAGGGGATGCTCGAGCAGTACTTC. Translation gives CASSTQGMLEQYF.

A word on this clone: This same CDR3 is encoded by further DNA sequences in the sample. This chain connects TRBV7-8 to TRBJ1-3, with D hard to call. Trimming removed 0 bases from V and 7 bases from J, with 13 bases in between. The CDR3 runs to 15 residues. Looked up from germline, CDR1 is SGHVS and CDR2 is FQNEAQ. Here the CDR3 DNA reads TGTGCCAGCAGCTTAGCACCGGGAATCGTGAACACCATATATTTT. Translation gives CASSLAPGIVNTIYF.

The V gene is TRBV22-1, the J gene TRBJ1-5; no DNA check was done on the table's D call, TRBD1. TRBV22-1 is annotated as a pseudogene. The CDR3 length is 15 residues. The CDR3 region is CPGSAPPDRRQPQHF. CDR3 DNA: TGTCCTGGGAGCGCACCCCCGGACAGGAGGCAGCCCCAGCATTTT.